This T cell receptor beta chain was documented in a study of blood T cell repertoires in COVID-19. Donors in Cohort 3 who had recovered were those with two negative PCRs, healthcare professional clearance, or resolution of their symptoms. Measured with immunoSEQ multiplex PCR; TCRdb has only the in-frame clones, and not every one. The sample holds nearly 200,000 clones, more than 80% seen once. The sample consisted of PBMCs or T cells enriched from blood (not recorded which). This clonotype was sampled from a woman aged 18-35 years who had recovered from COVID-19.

CDR3 nucleotides: TGCGCCAGCAGCCAAGACCCCGGGGGGCTCGGAGAGACCCAGTACTTC. As protein: CASSQDPGGLGETQYF. This chain joins TRBV4-1 and TRBJ2-5; D may be TRBD2 (7 bases). Germline V gives CDR1 MGHRA, CDR2 YSYEKL. Trimming pared 0 bases from V and 4 bases from J, leaving 15 bases between. The CDR3 totals 16 residues.